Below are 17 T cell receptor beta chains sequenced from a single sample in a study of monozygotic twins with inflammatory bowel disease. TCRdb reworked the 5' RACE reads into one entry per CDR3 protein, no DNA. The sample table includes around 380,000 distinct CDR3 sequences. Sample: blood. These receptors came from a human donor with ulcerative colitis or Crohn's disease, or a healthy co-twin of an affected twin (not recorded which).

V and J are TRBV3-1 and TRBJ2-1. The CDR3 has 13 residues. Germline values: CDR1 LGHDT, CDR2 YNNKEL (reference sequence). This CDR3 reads CASSQVRRGEQFF.

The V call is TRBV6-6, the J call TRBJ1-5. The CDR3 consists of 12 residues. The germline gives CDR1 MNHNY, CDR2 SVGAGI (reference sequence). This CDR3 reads CASSYQYQPQHF.

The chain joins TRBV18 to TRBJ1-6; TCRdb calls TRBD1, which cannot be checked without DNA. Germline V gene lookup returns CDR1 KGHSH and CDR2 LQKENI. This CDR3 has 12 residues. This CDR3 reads CASSPDTGSLHF.

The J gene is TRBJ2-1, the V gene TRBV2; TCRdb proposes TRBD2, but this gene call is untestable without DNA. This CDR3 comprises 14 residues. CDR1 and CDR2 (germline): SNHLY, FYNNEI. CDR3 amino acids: CASRGPLSYNEQFF.

The CDR3 sequence: CASSSTPSDSSVPQHF. V gene TRBV7-6 combines with J gene TRBJ1-5; TCRdb picks TRBD1, but there is no DNA to check that call. CDR3 length: 16 amino acids. CDR1 and CDR2 (germline): SGHVS, FNYEAQ.

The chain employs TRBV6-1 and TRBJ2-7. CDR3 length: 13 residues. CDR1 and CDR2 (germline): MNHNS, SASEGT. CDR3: CASSEAPTYEQYF.

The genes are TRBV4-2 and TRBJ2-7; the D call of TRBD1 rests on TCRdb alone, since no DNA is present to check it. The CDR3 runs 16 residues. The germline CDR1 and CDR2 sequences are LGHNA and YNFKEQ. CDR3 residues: CASSPGVSGQFYEQYF.

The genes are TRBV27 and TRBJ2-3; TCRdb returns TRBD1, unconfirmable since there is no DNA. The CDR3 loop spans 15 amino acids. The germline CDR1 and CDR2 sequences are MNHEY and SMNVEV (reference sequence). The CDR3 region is CASSLRGRYTDTQYF.

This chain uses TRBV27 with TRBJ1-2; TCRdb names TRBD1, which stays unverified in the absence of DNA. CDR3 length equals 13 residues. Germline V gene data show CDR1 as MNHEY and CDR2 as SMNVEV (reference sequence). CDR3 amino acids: CASTDSPPGGYTF.

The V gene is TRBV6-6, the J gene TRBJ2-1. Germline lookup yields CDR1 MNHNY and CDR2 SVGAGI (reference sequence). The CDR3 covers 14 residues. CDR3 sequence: CASRTIATYNEQFF.

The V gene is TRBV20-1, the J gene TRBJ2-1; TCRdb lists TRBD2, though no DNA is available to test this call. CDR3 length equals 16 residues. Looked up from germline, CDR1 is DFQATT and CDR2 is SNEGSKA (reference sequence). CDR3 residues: CSALGTSGGLRDEQFF.

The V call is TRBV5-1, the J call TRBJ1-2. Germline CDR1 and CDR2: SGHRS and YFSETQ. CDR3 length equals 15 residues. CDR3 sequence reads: CASSLAGVPNYGYTF.

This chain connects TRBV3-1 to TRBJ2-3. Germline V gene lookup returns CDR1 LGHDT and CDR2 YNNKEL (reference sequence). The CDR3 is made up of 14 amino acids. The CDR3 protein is CASSHKSHTDTQYF.

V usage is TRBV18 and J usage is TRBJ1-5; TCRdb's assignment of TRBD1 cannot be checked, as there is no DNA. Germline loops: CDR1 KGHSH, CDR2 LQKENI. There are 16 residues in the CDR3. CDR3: CASSLTGGYSNQPQHF.

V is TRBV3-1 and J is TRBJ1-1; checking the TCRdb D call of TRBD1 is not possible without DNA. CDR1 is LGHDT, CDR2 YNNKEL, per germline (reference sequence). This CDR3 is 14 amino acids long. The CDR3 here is CASSPWTGVTEAFF.

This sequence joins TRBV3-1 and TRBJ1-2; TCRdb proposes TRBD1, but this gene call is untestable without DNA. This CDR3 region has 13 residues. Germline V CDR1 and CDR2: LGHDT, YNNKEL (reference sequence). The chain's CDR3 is CASSQVDSSGYTF.

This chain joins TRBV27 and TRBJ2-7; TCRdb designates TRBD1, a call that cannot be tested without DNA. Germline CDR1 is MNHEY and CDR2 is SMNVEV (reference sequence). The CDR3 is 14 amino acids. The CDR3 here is CASSGTESSYEQYF.